One sample yielded the 2 T cell receptor beta chains listed below, sequenced in a study of regulatory and conventional T cells in RAG deficiency. Blood CD4+ CD25-low CD127-high conventional T cells supplied the genomic DNA template. Generated by immunoSEQ multiplex PCR, the TCRdb table keeps only in-frame clones and is missing some. Of 30,000 to 40,000 clones listed, 76% are singletons. This sample also belongs to another study, concerning regulatory T cells. That study reports: The primer mix had 52 TRBV and 13 TRBJ primers.

Sequencing used CD4+ effector T cells sorted from blood. The receptors here all came from a human donor in good health.

This clone has a handful of counts. The CDR3 reads CASSLQTGVWTGELFF. The DNA of the CDR3 is TGCGCCAGCAGCCTACAGACAGGGGTGTGGACCGGGGAGCTGTTTTTT. The chain uses TRBV4-1 and TRBJ2-2, with TRBD1 matching over 8 bases. CDR1 and CDR2 (germline): MGHRA, YSYEKL. The trim removed 4 bases at V and 5 bases at J, leaving 9 bases unmatched. The CDR3 loop spans 16 amino acids.

This sequence joins TRBV4-2 and TRBJ1-1; possibly TRBD1 for D (5 bases). V lost 5 bases to trimming and J lost 2 bases, with 12 bases between them. CDR1 is LGHNA, CDR2 YNFKEQ, per germline. The CDR3 spans 14 residues. The CDR3 region is CASSLEGLNTEAFF. The CDR3 DNA reads TGTGCCAGCAGCTTGGAGGGGTTAAACACTGAAGCTTTCTTT.